The 12 T cell receptor beta chains listed next were all sequenced from one sample in a study of T cells in Graves' hyperthyroidism and ophthalmopathy. Template material for amplifying TCR beta CDR3 regions consisted of RNA transcripts. First-round RT-PCR targeting the TCR CDR3 was performed with the HTBI primer set. TCRdb used MiXCR to reprocess the multiplex PCR reads, holding one entry per CDR3 protein. The sample has 550,000 to 800,000 distinct CDR3 sequences; approximately 15% are singletons. The sequenced sample was blood. These receptors came from a middle-aged man with Graves' hyperthyroidism.

This clonotype was found many times. CDR3 coding DNA: TGTGCCAGCACGACAGGTCAGAGCTCTGGGGCCAACGTCCTGACTTTC. Amino acids: CASTTGQSSGANVLTF. The chain couples TRBV28 to TRBJ2-6, with a weak D call TRBD1 (6 bases). Trimming stripped 7 bases from V and 0 bases from J, with 13 bases between. The germline gives CDR1 MDHEN, CDR2 SYDVKM. The CDR3 runs 16 residues.

The gene calls are TRBV20-1 and TRBJ2-5; D is possibly TRBD1 (6 bases). Deletions cut 1 base from V and 1 base from J, with 10 bases between. CDR3 length: 14 residues. The germline CDR1 and CDR2 sequences are DFQATT and SNEGSKA (reference sequence). CDR3 in amino acids: CSARGQGFQETQYF. The CDR3 DNA reads TGCAGTGCTAGAGGGCAGGGGTTCCAAGAGACCCAGTACTTC.

This clonotype was detected ten times or more. This sequence joins TRBV2 and TRBJ1-1; D gene uncertain. Trimming cost V 5 bases and J 1 base, with 20 bases left between them. The CDR3 loop spans 17 amino acids. CDR1 is SNHLY and CDR2 is FYNNEI in the germline V gene. The CDR3 region is CASSRGSIGEGNTEAFF. In DNA, the CDR3 is TGTGCCAGCAGTCGAGGGTCAATTGGGGAGGGGAACACTGAAGCTTTCTTT.

This clonotype was detected many times. V usage is TRBV10-3 and J usage is TRBJ2-7; TRBD2 matches 10 bases. Trimming at V came to 3 bases and at J to 4 bases, leaving 9 bases not matched to a gene. Per germline, CDR1 ENHRY and CDR2 SYGVKD. The CDR3 length is 16 residues. The CDR3 region is CAISDLASGRGYEQYF. The CDR3 DNA follows: TGTGCCATCAGTGACCTGGCTAGCGGGAGAGGATACGAGCAGTACTTC.

The rearrangement uses TRBV6-1 and TRBJ2-4; 9 bases match TRBD1. With V trimmed by 6 bases and J by 15 bases, 9 bases remained unmatched. The germline CDR1 and CDR2 sequences are MNHNS and SASEGT. The CDR3 is 12 amino acids. The CDR3: CASRGQGVGGYF. The CDR3 nucleotides are TGTGCCAGCAGGGGACAGGGAGTAGGAGGGTACTTC.

This clonotype was seen a few times. The germline gene is not matched at one end of the junction; a read error may be the cause. The chain links TRBV6-2 or TRBV6-3 to TRBJ2-1; 8 bases line up with TRBD1. Germline V gives CDR1 MNHEY, CDR2 SVGEGT. This CDR3 region has 14 residues. The CDR3 reads CASRWDRTYNEQLF. As DNA, the CDR3 is TGTGCCAGCAGATGGGACAGGACCTACAATGAGCAGCTCTTC.

The count of this clonotype is one. This rearrangement joins TRBV9 to TRBJ1-1; D may be TRBD1 (5 bases). The CDR3 is made up of 13 amino acids. Trimming pared 6 bases from V and 3 bases from J, leaving 12 bases between. Germline CDR1 and CDR2: SGDLS and YYNGEE. CDR3 sequence: CASTPKGDTEAFF. The CDR3 DNA reads TGTGCCAGCACCCCCAAAGGGGACACTGAAGCTTTCTTT.

The chain has TRBV14 and TRBJ2-1, with D hard to call. Germline V gene lookup returns CDR1 SGHDN and CDR2 FVKESK. V was cut by 0 bases and J by 0 bases, with 9 bases left in between. This CDR3 comprises 16 residues. CDR3 sequence (DNA): TGTGCCAGCAGCCAAGATTTGAGGAGCTCCTACAATGAGCAGTTCTTC. Its translation: CASSQDLRSSYNEQFF.

CDR3 protein: CASSQGVGSGQYF. CDR3 nucleotide sequence: TGCGCCAGCAGCCAAGGAGTGGGGTCGGGCCAGTACTTC. The V gene is TRBV4-1, the J gene TRBJ2-5; D unresolved. The V gene lost 1 base and the J gene lost 10 bases, with 13 bases spanning the gap. The CDR3 spans 13 residues. CDR1 MGHRA and CDR2 YSYEKL come from the germline V gene.

This clonotype was found many times. The chain links TRBV28 to TRBJ1-2; no clear D. Trimming cost V 2 bases and J 2 bases, with 9 bases left between them. Germline CDR1 is MDHEN and CDR2 is SYDVKM. This CDR3 comprises 14 residues. The CDR3 DNA follows: TGTGCCAGCAGTTTAAGTTCTGAGAACTATGGCTACACCTTC. It is translated as CASSLSSENYGYTF.

At least ten counts were recorded for this clonotype. This chain uses TRBV11-2 with TRBJ1-5, with D possibly being TRBD1 (5 bases). The CDR3 has 16 amino acids. Looked up from germline, CDR1 is SGHAT and CDR2 is FQNNGV. Trimming cost V 1 base and J 3 bases, with 13 bases left between them. CDR3 nucleotide sequence: TGTGCCAGCAGCTTAGGTATGGGGCATAACAATCAGCCCCAGCATTTT. Amino acid sequence: CASSLGMGHNNQPQHF.

This clonotype has ten or more counts. The V and J genes are TRBV7-2 and TRBJ2-7; 9 bases map to TRBD2. After removal of 5 bases from V and 1 base from J, the junction contained 6 bases not matched to a gene. From germline, CDR1 is SGHTA and CDR2 FQGNSA. CDR3 length equals 15 residues. The CDR3 DNA sequence: TGTGCCAGCAGCAAGGGACTAGCCTATTCCTACGAGCAGTACTTC. It encodes CASSKGLAYSYEQYF.